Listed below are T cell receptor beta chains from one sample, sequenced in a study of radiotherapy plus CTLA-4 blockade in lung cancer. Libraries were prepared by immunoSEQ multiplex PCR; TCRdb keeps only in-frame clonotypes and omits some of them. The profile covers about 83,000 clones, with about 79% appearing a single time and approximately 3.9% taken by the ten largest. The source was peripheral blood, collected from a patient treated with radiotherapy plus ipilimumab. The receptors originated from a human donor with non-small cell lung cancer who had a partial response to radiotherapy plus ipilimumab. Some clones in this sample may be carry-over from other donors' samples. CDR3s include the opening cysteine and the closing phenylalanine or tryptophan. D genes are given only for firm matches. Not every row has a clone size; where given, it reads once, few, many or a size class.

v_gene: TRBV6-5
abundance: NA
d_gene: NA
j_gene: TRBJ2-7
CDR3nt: TGTGCCAGCAGAGAACAGAGTCAGGCCTACGAGCAGTACTTC
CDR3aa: CASREQSQAYEQYF

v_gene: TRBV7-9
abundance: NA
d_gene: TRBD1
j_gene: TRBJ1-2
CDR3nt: TGTGCCAGCAGCTTAGTTAGGACAGGGGCGGACTACTACACCTTC
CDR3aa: CASSLVRTGADYYTF

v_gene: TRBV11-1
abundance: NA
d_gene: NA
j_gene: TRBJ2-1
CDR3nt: TGTGCCAGCGGTAACAATATCTATGAGCAGTTCTTC
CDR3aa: CASGNNIYEQFF

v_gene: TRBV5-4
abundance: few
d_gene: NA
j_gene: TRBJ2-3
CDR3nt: TGTGCCAGCAGCTTGGCCTCGGAGGGGCTCGCGGATACGCAGTATTTT
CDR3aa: CASSLASEGLADTQYF

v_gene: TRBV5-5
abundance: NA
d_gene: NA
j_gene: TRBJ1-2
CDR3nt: TGTGCCAGCAGCTTGGCCGAAGGGGTGAAGTATGGCTACACCTTC
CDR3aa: CASSLAEGVKYGYTF

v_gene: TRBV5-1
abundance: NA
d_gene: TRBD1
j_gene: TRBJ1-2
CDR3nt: TGCGCCAGCAGCTTGGGAGACAGGGGGAACTATGGCTACACCTTC
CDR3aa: CASSLGDRGNYGYTF

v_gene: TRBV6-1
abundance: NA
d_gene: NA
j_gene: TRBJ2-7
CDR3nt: TGTGCCAGCAGTGACCTACTAGTCGCCTACGAGCAGTACTTC
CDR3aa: CASSDLLVAYEQYF

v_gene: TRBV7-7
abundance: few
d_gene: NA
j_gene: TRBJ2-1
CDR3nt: TGTGCCAGCAGCTTAGGGGGCGCAACCTACAATGAGCAGTTCTTC
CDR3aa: CASSLGGATYNEQFF

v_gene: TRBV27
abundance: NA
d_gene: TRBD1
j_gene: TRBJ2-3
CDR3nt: TGTGCCAGCAGTTCAACGAAGGGGGCGCGCACAGATACGCAGTATTTT
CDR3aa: CASSSTKGARTDTQYF

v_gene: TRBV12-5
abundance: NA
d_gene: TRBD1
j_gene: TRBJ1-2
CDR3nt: TGTGCTAGTGGTTTGGTGCCACAGGGGGCGCGTTCTGGCTACACCTTC
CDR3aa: CASGLVPQGARSGYTF

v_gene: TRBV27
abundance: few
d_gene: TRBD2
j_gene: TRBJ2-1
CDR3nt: TGTGCCAGCAGTTCCCAGACTAGCGGGAGTGAGCAGTTCTTC
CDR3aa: CASSSQTSGSEQFF

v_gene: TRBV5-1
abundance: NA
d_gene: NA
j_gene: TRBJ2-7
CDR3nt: TGCGCCAGCAGCTTGGGATCACCACTGGAGCAGTACTTC
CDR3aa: CASSLGSPLEQYF

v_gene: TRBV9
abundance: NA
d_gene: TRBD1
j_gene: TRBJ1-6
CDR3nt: TGTGCCAGCAGCGTATCCGACAGGGGCAATTCACCCCTCCACTTT
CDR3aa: CASSVSDRGNSPLHF

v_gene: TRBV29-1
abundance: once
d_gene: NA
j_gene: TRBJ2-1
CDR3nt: TGCAGCGTTGGGCGGTGGGGGGATGAGCAGTTCTTC
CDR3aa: CSVGRWGDEQFF

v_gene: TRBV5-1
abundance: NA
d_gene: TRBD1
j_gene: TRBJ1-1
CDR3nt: TGCGCCAGCAGGTATGACAGGGTAACTGAAGCTTTCTTT
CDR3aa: CASRYDRVTEAFF

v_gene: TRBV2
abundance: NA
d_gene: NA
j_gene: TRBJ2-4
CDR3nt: TGTGCCAGCAGTGAATCAGGAGCCAAAAACATTCAGTACTTC
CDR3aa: CASSESGAKNIQYF

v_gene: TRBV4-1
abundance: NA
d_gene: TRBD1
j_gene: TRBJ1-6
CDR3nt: TGCGCCAGCAGCCGGGGTGGACAGGGGAATTCACCCCTCCACTTT
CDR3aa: CASSRGGQGNSPLHF